A single TCR beta chain is shown here with its context. Using immunoSEQ multiplex PCR, the repertoire was profiled, and TCRdb retains in-frame clones only, with some absent. Of about 200,000 clones detected, roughly 80% appear once; the ten largest clones hold about 6%. The CDR3 consists of 14 residues. Per germline, CDR1 MRHNA and CDR2 SNTAGT. The germline V and J ends were trimmed by 3 bases and 0 bases, with 7 bases remaining between them. This sample is drawn from a study of cytomegalovirus exposure and HLA in healthy donors. The V gene is TRBV6-4, the J gene TRBJ2-3; possible D gene TRBD1, 6 bases. Material: PBMCs. This receptor was identified in a woman younger than 35 in good health and CMV-seronegative. The CDR3 loop reads CASSEGASTDTQYF. The CDR3 DNA follows: TGTGCCAGCAGTGAGGGGGCTAGCACAGATACGCAGTATTTT.